Presented here are 10 T cell receptor beta chains from one specimen sequenced in a study of shared clonotypes between healthy human individuals (dated by TCRdb to 2018 to 2021). Libraries were built with the immunoSEQ multiplex PCR assay. Held by TCRdb, this immuneACCESS table contains in-frame sequences only and omits some clones. Under half of the omission traces to an unresolved V gene where checked; the cause of the rest is unknown. The sample table shows 2,100,000 or so clones, and almost 96% are seen once. Approximately 0.13% of the sample goes to the ten largest clones. The source material was naive CD4+ T cells sorted from blood. The cell subset or site tag for this specimen amounts to: CD45RA+ positively selected. The origin of the receptors is a man younger than 35 in good health.

This clone appeared once. The CDR3 sequence: CASSTTSGRALETQYF. The CDR3 DNA reads TGTGCCAGCAGCACTACTAGCGGGAGGGCCTTAGAGACCCAGTACTTC. This rearrangement joins TRBV6-6 to TRBJ2-5, with 13 bases fitting TRBD2. The CDR3 is 16 amino acids. V lost 6 bases and J lost 4; bases outside the gene matches: 8. Germline loops: CDR1 MNHNY, CDR2 SVGAGI (reference sequence).

In DNA, the CDR3 is TGTGCCAGCAGCTACACGACAGGCACAGATACGCAGTATTTT. It codes for CASSYTTGTDTQYF. This sequence joins TRBV7-9 and TRBJ2-3; D might be TRBD1 (5 bases). The CDR3 contains 14 residues. V was trimmed by 4 bases and J by 1 base, leaving 9 bases between them. Germline-derived CDR1 and CDR2 are SEHNR and FQNEAQ (reference sequence).

The chain has TRBV11-3 and TRBJ2-7, with a weak D call TRBD2 (5 bases). Germline CDR1 SGHNT, CDR2 YENEEA. Trimming took 5 bases from V and 3 from J, leaving 14 bases between them. The length of the CDR3 is 14 residues. The CDR3 is CASSLRHGDYEQYF. The CDR3 nucleotides are TGTGCCAGCAGCCTCCGACACGGGGACTACGAGCAGTACTTC.

The rearrangement uses TRBV18 and TRBJ2-1; no clear D. CDR3 length equals 15 residues. CDR1 is KGHSH and CDR2 is LQKENI in the germline V gene. The ends were cut back, 3 bases at V and 2 bases at J, with 11 bases in the middle. The CDR3 coding sequence is TGTGCCAGCTCACCCCCGTCGGTCCCCTACAATGAGCAGTTCTTC. Translating it yields CASSPPSVPYNEQFF.

This clone was seen once. In the same sample, other DNA sequences code for this CDR3. The chain couples TRBV14 to TRBJ1-3; D unresolved. The CDR3 contains 15 residues. Germline CDR1 and CDR2: SGHDN and FVKESK. The germline V and J ends were trimmed by 1 base and 0 bases, with 7 bases remaining between them. The CDR3 DNA reads as TGTGCCAGCAGCCAAGTCGCTGTCTCTGGAAACACCATATATTTT. Its translation: CASSQVAVSGNTIYF.

The chain is built from TRBV6-6 and TRBJ2-4, with 7 bases that match TRBD1. This CDR3 region has 14 residues. V gave up 8 bases and J gave up 3 bases; unmatched junction bases: 7. Per the germline V gene, CDR1 is MNHNY and CDR2 is SVGAGI (reference sequence). The CDR3 DNA reads TGTGCCAGCCACGGGACAGCCAACAAAAACATTCAGTACTTC. Encoded protein: CASHGTANKNIQYF.

As to this clone: The same CDR3 is also encoded by other DNA sequences in this sample. The V and J genes are TRBV18 and TRBJ2-7, with D possibly TRBD1 on 6 matching bases. This CDR3 contains 12 residues. Trimming removed 4 bases from V and 3 bases from J, with 7 bases in between. From germline, CDR1 is KGHSH and CDR2 LQKENI. CDR3 coding DNA: TGTGCCAGCTCACAGGACAGCTACGAGCAGTACTTC. Its translation: CASSQDSYEQYF.

The chain uses TRBV6-5 and TRBJ2-7; D is perhaps TRBD1 (6 bases). V was pared by 5 bases and J by 4 bases, with 12 bases between. This CDR3 spans 13 amino acids. Germline CDR1 reads MNHEY; CDR2 reads SVGAGI. The CDR3 loop reads CASSRTTGYEQYF. Here the CDR3 DNA reads TGTGCCAGCAGTAGAACGACAGGTTACGAGCAGTACTTC.

A note on this clone: This CDR3 is also generated by other DNA sequences in the sample. This sequence joins TRBV5-4 and TRBJ2-7; 9 bases match TRBD1. V gave up 2 bases and J gave up 2 bases; unmatched junction bases: 5. The CDR3 runs to 15 residues. The germline gives CDR1 SGHNT, CDR2 YYREEE (reference sequence). The CDR3 is CASSFPGQGAYEQYF. For the CDR3, the DNA is TGTGCCAGCAGCTTTCCGGGACAGGGAGCCTACGAGCAGTACTTC.

The chain links TRBV10-3 to TRBJ1-5; TRBD1 is a possible D gene (6 bases). The V and J ends lost 6 bases and 7 bases respectively, with 16 bases between them. In germline, CDR1 is ENHRY, CDR2 SYGVKD. The CDR3 loop spans 14 amino acids. CDR3 nucleotide sequence: TGTGCCATCAGCCCGGACAGAAATTTGCAGCCCCAGCATTTT. Translation gives CAISPDRNLQPQHF.